One and the same sample provided the 18 T cell receptor beta chains below, sequenced in a study of beta chain features in type 1 diabetes. What was sequenced were expressed TCRB transcripts, since all of the isolated RNA had been reverse transcribed. Sequencing used immunoSEQ multiplex PCR; TCRdb keeps in-frame clones, though not all of them. Among approximately 470,000 clones listed, 30% were seen once. The sequencing input was naive CD4+ T cells from blood. Receptors originate from a man between 18 and 29 years old in good health.

CDR3: CASPSGPGSADTQYF. CDR3 bases: TGCGCCAGCCCTTCGGGGCCAGGGTCGGCAGATACGCAGTATTTT. The chain uses TRBV23-1 and TRBJ2-3; D tentatively fits TRBD1 or TRBD2 (5 bases each). TRBV23-1 falls under the ORF class, with uncertain function. V was shortened by 8 bases and J by 4 bases, with 19 bases between the two germline ends. This CDR3 contains 15 residues.

This chain joins TRBV7-9 and TRBJ1-1; D gene uncertain. This CDR3 spans 11 amino acids. CDR1 and CDR2 (germline): SEHNR, FQNEAQ (reference sequence). V gave up 5 bases and J gave up 7 bases, with 8 bases separating them. The CDR3 DNA follows: TGTGCCAGCAGCCGCGACGGTGAAGCTTTCTTT. Its translation: CASSRDGEAFF. Using reference TRBV7-9 and TRBJ1-1 for the parts outside the CDR3, the full variable domain is DTGVSQNPRHKITKRGQNVTFRCDPISEHNRLYWYRQTLGQGPEFLTYFQNEAQLEKSRLLSDRFSAERPKGSFSTLEIQRTEQGDSAMYLCASSRDGEAFFGQGTRLTVV.

This clone was found a few times. The rearrangement joins TRBV6-1 to TRBJ2-3, with 8 nucleotides matching TRBD1. V was pared by 8 bases and J by 1 base, with 8 bases of the junction left unmatched. CDR3 length: 15 amino acids. Germline CDR1 reads MNHNS; CDR2 reads SASEGT. The CDR3 coding sequence is TGTGCCAGCCTATACCCGGGACAGGGCACAGATACGCAGTATTTT. This translates into CASLYPGQGTDTQYF.

The rearrangement uses TRBV7-6 and TRBJ2-1; maybe TRBD2 (5 bases). With 5 bases removed from V and 8 bases from J, the gap between germline ends came to 10 bases. The CDR3 extends over 12 amino acids. Germline V gene sequence: CDR1 SGHVS, CDR2 FNYEAQ. CDR3 in amino acids: CASSLWGDEQFF. The CDR3 nucleotides read TGTGCCAGCAGCCTTTGGGGAGATGAGCAGTTCTTC.

This clone was detected a few times. The V and J genes are TRBV7-9 and TRBJ2-1, with D tentatively TRBD2 (6 bases). V lost 1 base and J 8 bases, leaving 9 bases between the germline ends. CDR1 is SEHNR, CDR2 FQNEAQ, per germline (reference sequence). The CDR3 has 13 amino acids. The CDR3 sequence: CASSLGLVDEQFF. The CDR3 DNA reads as TGTGCCAGCAGCTTAGGACTAGTCGATGAGCAGTTCTTC.

V is TRBV30 and J is TRBJ2-3; no clear D. Germline values: CDR1 GTSNPN, CDR2 SVGIG (reference sequence). Trimming shortened V by 2 bases and J by 2 bases, and 11 bases separated the two germline ends. CDR3 size: 14 residues. DNA of the CDR3: TGTGCCTGGAGTCTCAAGCGTGACACAGATACGCAGTATTTT. Translation gives CAWSLKRDTDTQYF. Full variable domain (rest looked up from reference TRBV30 and TRBJ2-3): SQTIHQWPATLVQPVGSPLSLECTVEGTSNPNLYWYRQAAGRGLQLLFYSVGIGQISSEVPQNLSASRPQDRQFILSSKKLLLSDSGFYLCAWSLKRDTDTQYFGPGTRLTVL.

This rearrangement joins TRBV9 to TRBJ2-7; the match to TRBD2 covers 9 bases. The CDR3 extends over 15 amino acids. The ends lost 0 bases at V and 6 bases at J; junction bases unmatched: 7. In germline, CDR1 is SGDLS, CDR2 YYNGEE. In DNA form, the CDR3 reads TGTGCCAGCAGCGTAGTGGGGGGACTAGCAAGCGAGCAGTACTTC. Its translation is CASSVVGGLASEQYF. Full variable domain (outside the CDR3, taken from reference TRBV9 and TRBJ2-7): DSGVTQTPKHLITATGQRVTLRCSPRSGDLSVYWYQQSLDQGLQFLIQYYNGEERAKGNILERFSAQQFPDLHSELNLSSLELGDSALYFCASSVVGGLASEQYFGPGTRLTVT.

This clone occurred a few times. The chain recombines TRBV29-1 with TRBJ2-7; 7 bases match TRBD2. Germline V gene sequence: CDR1 SQVTM, CDR2 ANQGSEA. The CDR3 extends over 11 amino acids. The V and J ends lost 7 bases and 7 bases, in that order; junction bases with no gene match: 7. The CDR3 DNA reads TGCAGCGGCCGGGAGGCGGATGAGCAGTACTTC. Its protein is CSGREADEQYF.

The count of this clone is one. The chain recombines TRBV19 with TRBJ2-2; D is undetermined. CDR3 length equals 17 residues. The germline V and J ends were trimmed by 6 bases and 0 bases, with 17 bases remaining between them. Germline V gene sequence: CDR1 LNHDA, CDR2 SQIVND (reference sequence). DNA of the CDR3: TGTGCCAGTAGCTCGAATAGGGTCGGGTCGAACACCGGGGAGCTGTTTTTT. It translates to CASSSNRVGSNTGELFF.

Turning to this clone: Other DNA sequences within the sample encode an identical CDR3. The rearrangement uses TRBV7-2 and TRBJ2-3, with 9 bases that match TRBD1. Germline V gene sequence: CDR1 SGHTA, CDR2 FQGNSA. This CDR3 comprises 14 residues. V lost 6 bases and J lost 3; bases outside the gene matches: 4. The CDR3 coding sequence is TGTGCCAGCAGTAGGGACAGGGCGACAGATACGCAGTATTTT. Amino acids: CASSRDRATDTQYF.

In this sample, this clone turned up a few times. The chain employs TRBV11-2 and TRBJ1-3; TRBD1 matches 8 bases. After removal of 4 bases from V and 4 bases from J, the junction contained 6 bases not matched to a gene. Germline V gene sequence: CDR1 SGHAT, CDR2 FQNNGV. The CDR3 length is 15 residues. The CDR3 nucleotides read TGTGCCAGCAGCTCGGGACAGGACCTCGGAAACACCATATATTTT. Translated, it gives CASSSGQDLGNTIYF.

The J gene is TRBJ2-7, the V gene TRBV30; D gene uncertain. This CDR3 spans 13 amino acids. The germline V gene encodes CDR1 GTSNPN and CDR2 SVGIG (reference sequence). Between the trimmed V and J ends, which lost 0 bases and 12 bases, there was a span of 18 bases. The CDR3 sequence: CAWSVPRQSYWYF. The CDR3 DNA is TGTGCCTGGAGTGTACCCCGGCAGTCCTACTGGTACTTC.

The chain carries TRBV6-6 and TRBJ2-7; tentative D call: TRBD2 (5 bases). Germline assignment: CDR1 MNHNY and CDR2 SVGAGI (reference sequence). Trimming took off 3 bases at V and 5 bases at J, with 11 bases between the two ends. The CDR3 is 13 residues long. The CDR3 sequence: CASSYRGIHEQYF. The CDR3 nucleotides are TGTGCCAGCAGTTATCGGGGAATCCACGAGCAGTACTTC.

The chain couples TRBV28 to TRBJ1-2; 8 bases map to TRBD1. V shed 6 bases, J shed 8 bases, and the junction held 5 bases outside the gene matches. Germline lookup yields CDR1 MDHEN and CDR2 SYDVKM. There are 12 residues in the CDR3. CDR3 coding DNA: TGTGCCAGCAGCCGACAGGGGCGAGGCTACACCTTC. This gives the protein CASSRQGRGYTF.

This clone was picked up a small number of times. The chain combines TRBV28 with TRBJ2-5; the D gene could be TRBD1 or TRBD2 (5 bases each). Trimming left V 6 bases short and J 4 bases short, with 21 bases between. Germline-derived CDR1 and CDR2 are MDHEN and SYDVKM. CDR3 size: 16 residues. The CDR3 nucleotides are TGTGCCAGCAGCCCCGGTACCGGGACCGTGGGAGAGACCCAGTACTTC. Its protein is CASSPGTGTVGETQYF.

In its sample, this clone was seen a few times. The V call is TRBV30, the J call TRBJ2-3; D remains unclear. The CDR3 consists of 19 residues. Germline CDR1 and CDR2: GTSNPN and SVGIG (reference sequence). Trimming stripped 0 bases from V and 1 base from J, with 23 bases between. The CDR3 DNA sequence: TGTGCCTGGAGTGTACTACCGGTCCAAACTTCGCTTCGCACAGATACGCAGTATTTT. It is translated as CAWSVLPVQTSLRTDTQYF.

This clone was found a few times. The sample has other DNA sequences that encode this CDR3 too. J is TRBJ2-3 and V is TRBV7-2; D not certain. With 3 bases removed from V and 0 bases from J, the gap between germline ends came to 7 bases. There are 14 residues in the CDR3. Germline CDR1 and CDR2: SGHTA and FQGNSA. This CDR3 reads CASSLARSTDTQYF. CDR3 nucleotides: TGTGCCAGCAGCTTGGCTCGGAGCACAGATACGCAGTATTTT.

The chain joins TRBV7-2 to TRBJ2-5; maybe TRBD1 (6 bases). Germline V gene data show CDR1 as SGHTA and CDR2 as FQGNSA. The CDR3 runs to 13 residues. Between the trimmed V and J ends, which lost 3 bases and 9 bases, there was a span of 14 bases. CDR3 in amino acids: CASSFIETGSQYF. In DNA, the CDR3 is TGTGCCAGCAGCTTCATCGAGACAGGTTCCCAGTACTTC.